One sample yielded the 10 T cell receptor beta chains listed below, sequenced in a study of blood T cell repertoires in COVID-19. Produced via immunoSEQ multiplex PCR; TCRdb's table is partial and in-frame only. Of approximately 160,000 clones in the sample, roughly 88% were seen once. Source material: peripheral blood. The receptor source for this set is a woman aged 55-75 years with acute or convalescent COVID-19.

This clone is a singleton in its sample. The chain couples TRBV9 to TRBJ1-3; 8 bases are a match to TRBD1. V lost 7 bases, J lost 1 base, and 7 bases stayed unmatched. This CDR3 has 15 residues. From germline, CDR1 is SGDLS and CDR2 YYNGEE. The chain's CDR3 is CASSWTGSSGNTIYF. In DNA, the CDR3 is TGTGCCAGCTCCTGGACAGGGTCTTCTGGAAACACCATATATTTT.

The chain uses TRBV7-9 and TRBJ2-7; no clear D. CDR3 size: 12 residues. The V gene lost 5 bases and the J gene lost 6 bases, with 11 bases spanning the gap. Germline loops: CDR1 SEHNR, CDR2 FQNEAQ (reference sequence). The CDR3 reads CASSPPRGEQYF. DNA for the CDR3: TGTGCCAGCAGCCCACCAAGAGGCGAGCAGTACTTC.

V gene TRBV2 combines with J gene TRBJ1-2, with D possibly TRBD1 on 6 matching bases. The V end lost 4 bases, the J end lost 5 bases, and 14 bases lay between the germline ends. Germline CDR1 and CDR2: SNHLY and FYNNEI. CDR3 length: 14 residues. The CDR3 loop is CASSVGQIQYGYTF. The CDR3 nucleotides are TGTGCCAGCAGTGTCGGACAGATACAGTATGGCTACACCTTC.

The chain uses TRBV3-1 (or the pseudogene TRBV3-2) and TRBJ2-3; a possible D gene is TRBD2 (6 bases). CDR1 and CDR2 from the germline V gene are LGHDT and YNNKEL (reference sequence). The CDR3 loop spans 16 amino acids. The ends were cut back, 4 bases at V and 1 base at J, with 15 bases in the middle. The CDR3 protein is CASSPVGGARTDTQYF. CDR3 sequence (DNA): TGTGCCAGCAGCCCGGTAGGCGGGGCTCGCACAGATACGCAGTATTTT.

The chain recombines TRBV5-4 with TRBJ2-5; 10 bases fit TRBD2. The CDR3 length is 16 residues. Germline V lookup: CDR1 SGHNT, CDR2 YYREEE (reference sequence). Trimming cost V 6 bases and J 2 bases; bases outside gene matches: 10. Written as DNA, the CDR3 is TGTGCCAGCAACCTTGAGATTAGCGGGGGGCAAGAGACCCAGTACTTC. Protein product: CASNLEISGGQETQYF.

This sequence joins TRBV3-1 (or the pseudogene TRBV3-2) and TRBJ1-1; TRBD1 might be the D (6 bases). The CDR3 consists of 15 residues. V lost 4 bases, J lost 2 bases, and 14 bases lay in between. CDR1 and CDR2 (germline): LGHDT, YNNKEL (reference sequence). The CDR3 here is CASSPLQGPNTEAFF. DNA for the CDR3: TGTGCCAGCAGCCCTCTGCAGGGGCCAAACACTGAAGCTTTCTTT.

The chain is built from TRBV27 and TRBJ1-5; D ambiguous. The CDR3 loop spans 14 amino acids. The V gene's germline CDR1 is MNHEY and CDR2 SMNVEV (reference sequence). V lost 5 bases to trimming and J lost 4 bases, with 12 bases between them. The CDR3 here is CASSPLGENQPQHF. In DNA, the CDR3 is TGTGCCAGCAGTCCCTTAGGAGAGAATCAGCCCCAGCATTTT.

V gene TRBV7-9 combines with J gene TRBJ1-6; weak D call: TRBD1 (5 bases). Germline V lookup: CDR1 SEHNR, CDR2 FQNEAQ (reference sequence). The CDR3 totals 16 residues. Trimming shortened V by 5 bases and J by 5 bases, and 16 bases separated the two germline ends. DNA for the CDR3: TGTGCCAGCAGCGTGAGGCCGGGGACTAATAATTCACCCCTCCACTTT. Translated: CASSVRPGTNNSPLHF.

The V and J genes are TRBV4-3 and TRBJ1-2; D gene unclear. Trimming pared 0 bases from V and 14 bases from J, leaving 19 bases between. The CDR3 is 14 residues long. From germline, CDR1 is LGHNA and CDR2 YSLEER. CDR3 bases: TGCGCCAGCAGCCAAGATAGGATATCGACAAAATGGACCTTC. Its protein is CASSQDRISTKWTF.

The chain uses TRBV10-2 and TRBJ1-1; a weak D match, TRBD1 (6 bases). Per germline, CDR1 WSHSY and CDR2 SAAADI. Trimming removed 3 bases at V and 7 bases at J, with 15 bases between. The CDR3 has 14 residues. Written as DNA, the CDR3 is TGCGCCAGCAGTGAAACAGGGTTGAAGGGTGAAGCTTTCTTT. Protein: CASSETGLKGEAFF.